The subject of this entry is one T cell receptor (beta chain). What it recognizes is unknown. The sample originates from a study of cytomegalovirus exposure and HLA in healthy donors. Study outcomes and limitations: Cytomegalovirus status was reportedly diagnosed by the classifier with high specificity and sensitivity. Usually a TCR sequence was rare, but some public TCRs were found in many donors. In a later analysis, most CMV-associated TCR beta chains appeared HLA-restricted. Among the most significant clusters, several appeared linked to common viral pathogens in a later analysis.

CDR1 LGHNA and CDR2 YSLEER come from the germline V gene. This CDR3 region has 17 residues. V lost 0 bases and J 0 bases, leaving 15 bases between the germline ends. The PCR employed 60 Vbeta primers together with 13 Jbeta primers. This table comes from immunoSEQ multiplex PCR, and its TCRdb copy is limited to in-frame clones, with some not included. The table lists 150,000 to 200,000 clones, roughly 80% of them singletons. The receptor's source is a man in his forties or fifties in good health and CMV-seronegative. Sequenced material: PBMCs. The chain combines TRBV4-3 with TRBJ2-7; D is ambiguous. The CDR3 nucleotides are TGCGCCAGCAGCCAAGATCACGACCCCCAGGCCTCCTACGAGCAGTACTTC. This gives the protein CASSQDHDPQASYEQYF.